The source of this T cell receptor beta chain is a study of T cell responses to AZD1222 COVID-19 vaccine. Study-wide results and limits: In a largely white British group with more females than males, clonal diversity was possibly underestimated. Baseline seropositivity occurred in only six AZD1222 recipients.

Timing groups of about 4 and about 12 weeks for second doses were pooled. Of note for this clone: The antigen is unknown.

The CDR3 sequence is 14 residues long. Per germline, CDR1 SGHAT and CDR2 FQNNGV. V gave up 5 bases and J gave up 4 bases, with 15 bases separating them. Sequenced by immunoSEQ multiplex PCR; TCRdb stores in-frame clones only, minus some. There are 120,000 to 150,000 clones in the sample; about 86% occur only once, and about 4.8% lies in the top ten. This TCR was sampled from an adult who received the AZD1222 COVID-19 vaccine. The sequences come from peripheral blood, collected 28 days after the second AZD1222 dose. V is TRBV11-2 and J is TRBJ2-7, with a tentative D call TRBD2 (6 bases). CDR3 region: CASSPTGTRYEQYF. In DNA form, the CDR3 reads TGTGCCAGCAGCCCCACGGGGACTCGGTACGAGCAGTACTTC.